A single TCR beta chain is shown here with its context. The V gene's germline CDR1 is MDHEN and CDR2 SYDVKM. The CDR3 is 16 amino acids. V shed 9 bases and J 0 bases; nucleotides not matched to a gene: 12. These data come from a study of T cell responses to AZD1222 COVID-19 vaccine. Study as a whole: Second-dose intervals of approximately 4 or approximately 12 weeks were pooled.

TCRdb's copy holds only in-frame clones and misses some; the assay was immunoSEQ multiplex PCR. This table has 95,000 to 100,000 clones, roughly nine tenths appearing once. The TCR originated in an adult in good health. The sequenced sample was peripheral blood, obtained on day 0 of AZD1222 vaccination. V usage is TRBV28 and J usage is TRBJ2-3, with 7 bases fitting TRBD1. Here the CDR3 reads CARPPTGYASTDTQYF. CDR3 in DNA: TGTGCCAGACCCCCGACAGGGTACGCTAGCACAGATACGCAGTATTTT.